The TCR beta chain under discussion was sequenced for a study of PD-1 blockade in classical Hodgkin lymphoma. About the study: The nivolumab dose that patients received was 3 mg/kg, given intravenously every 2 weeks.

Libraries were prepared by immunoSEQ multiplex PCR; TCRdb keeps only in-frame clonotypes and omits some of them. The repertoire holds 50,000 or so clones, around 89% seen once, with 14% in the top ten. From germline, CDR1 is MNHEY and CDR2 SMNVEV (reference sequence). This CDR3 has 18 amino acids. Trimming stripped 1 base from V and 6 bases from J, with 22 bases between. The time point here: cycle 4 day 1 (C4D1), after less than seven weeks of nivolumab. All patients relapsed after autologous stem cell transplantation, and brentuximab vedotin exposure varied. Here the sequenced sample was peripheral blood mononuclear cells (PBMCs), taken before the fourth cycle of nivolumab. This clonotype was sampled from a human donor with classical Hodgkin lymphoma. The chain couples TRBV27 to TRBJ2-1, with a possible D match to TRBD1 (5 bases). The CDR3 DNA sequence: TGTGCCAGCAGTTTATATCCTAGGGGCTCAATTTGGGCCAATGAGCAGTTCTTC. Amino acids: CASSLYPRGSIWANEQFF.